The clone carrying this TCR beta chain was picked up a small number of times. Its antigen is still unknown. The source of the sample is a study of cytomegalovirus exposure and HLA in healthy donors. Study outcomes and limitations: Sequences of the TCR beta chain were said to predict the HLA-A and HLA-B alleles of most subjects accurately. Sequencing depth roughly uniform across donors was assumed in presence/absence analyses.

Both 60 Vbeta primers and 13 Jbeta primers went into the PCR. This table comes from immunoSEQ multiplex PCR, and its TCRdb copy is limited to in-frame clones, with some not included. This table has more than 100,000 clones, roughly 14% appearing once. From germline, CDR1 is SGDLS and CDR2 YYNGEE. After removal of 4 bases from V and 2 bases from J, the junction contained 4 bases not matched to a gene. The CDR3 runs 14 residues. The sample consisted of PBMCs. This clonotype was sampled from a woman aged 18-29 years in good health and CMV-seronegative. The chain uses TRBV9 and TRBJ1-1, with 8 bases lining up with TRBD1. The CDR3 sequence: CASSMTGANTEAFF. CDR3 bases: TGTGCCAGCAGCATGACAGGGGCTAACACTGAAGCTTTCTTT.